This TCR beta chain derives from a study of beta chain features in type 1 diabetes (dated by TCRdb to 2017 to 2018). Study-wide context: Mean age, gender distribution, total cell number and subset yield were not different between patients and healthy donors. A total of about 100,000,000 sorted cells were examined across all samples, and RNA yield correlated strongly with the number of cells per subset. In the study, TCRB repertoires of sorted circulating CD4+ T cell subsets from recently diagnosed type 1 diabetes patients were compared with those of matched healthy donors. Whereas all 28 donors provided naive and central memory subsets, regulatory and stem cell-like memory subsets were isolated from just 8 patients and about eight healthy donors.

Of note for this clone: No antigen is known for it. No clone much larger than this one lies a single base away; base qualities are absent.

Taken from cysteine to phenylalanine, the CDR3 has 14 residues. The sequence is cut down to CDR3 DNA, 42 bases in frame from base 1. Trimming at the junction amounts to 2 bases on V and 9 bases on J, and the germline ends lie 16 bases apart. Looking up the germline V gene yields CDR1 SGHVS and CDR2 FNYEAQ. All of the isolated RNA was reverse transcribed with the High Capacity cDNA Reverse Transcription Kit, so expressed TCRB transcripts were sequenced. Deep immunoSEQ sequencing was applied to naive, central memory and regulatory T cell samples, giving an average of about 3.57 million total reads per sample. After sorted cells were lysed in RLT buffer, RNA was extracted with DNase-treated RNeasy Micro or Mini kits, with the choice depending on cell number. Each cell subset was processed on its own to prevent cross-contamination, while patient and healthy donor samples were processed together. Using the immunoSEQ multiplex PCR, TCRB sequences were amplified from cDNA into 87-bp fragments spanning the CDR3 region. Sequencing of the amplicons was performed on the Illumina HiSeq platform. The published analysis was carried out like this. Synthetic template baselines were used to correct PCR bias computationally, reads within Hamming distance 2 were collapsed, and singletons that could not be merged were discarded. By aligning reads against IMGT, V, D and J genes, CDR3 length, and insertions or deletions at six rearrangement sites were assigned. Within each subset, clonotype counts were normalized to the number of sorted cells before true diversity and Gini coefficients were calculated with the tcR R package. Repertoire sharing was quantified using the overlap coefficient calculated on TCRB nucleotide sequences. As a proxy for the pre-selection repertoire, out-of-frame TCRB sequences from naive cells were analyzed. The clones in this table, taken by TCRdb from immuneACCESS, are in-frame only. Not every clone is retained; where verified, under half of the shortfall comes from an unresolved V gene, and the cause of the rest is unknown. V and J calls and clone size are copied from that table; D and trimming were computed from the DNA. The sample records roughly 730,000 clones, roughly an eighth of which are singletons. The ten largest account for around 0.022% of the sample.

From each donor, a single peripheral blood sample of about 120 mL on average was drawn into heparinised tubes. Naive, central memory, regulatory and stem cell-like memory CD4+ T cells were sorted on a BD FACSAria II using a panel including CD45RO, CCR7, CD25, CD127, CD95 and CD27. Every sorted population had a purity above 98%. PBMCs were separated immediately by Lymphoprep density gradient centrifugation and were stained directly, without being cultured. So that batch effects would be minimized, each experiment stained and sorted samples in pairs, pairing one healthy donor with one patient. General study outcomes and caveats: Because the HLA sub-analyses included only small numbers of individuals, any influence of HLA type on TCRB rearrangement was left unresolved. In all four CD4+ subsets, TCRB CDR3 length was moderately but significantly shorter in type 1 diabetes patients. Because cDNA was sequenced instead of genomic DNA, activated cells with high expression could be over-represented, although the groups did not differ in activation or CD3 levels. At VDJ recombination sites, type 1 diabetes patients had fewer insertions and more deleted nucleotides, which implies abnormalities in thymic rearrangement. Naive, central memory and regulatory TCRB repertoires appeared more similar among patients than among healthy donors. PCR may preferentially amplify shorter templates, but because patient and control samples were amplified and corrected together, any resulting skew would affect both groups equally.

The sequence was collected from a man aged 18 to 29 with type 1 diabetes. In this chain, TRBV7-6 is recombined with TRBJ2-5; TRBD1 is a weak D gene call, 6 bases matching. The sample consisted of naive CD4+ T cells from blood. The intended sense of this specimen's cell subset or site label: true naive CD4+ T cells. The encoded CDR3 is CASSLFTPAGAQYF. The nucleotide sequence is given as TGTGCCAGCAGCTTATTCACCCCGGCAGGGGCCCAGTACTTC.